Below are 13 T cell receptor beta chains sequenced from a single sample in a study of T cells in Graves' hyperthyroidism and ophthalmopathy. The source material, RNA transcripts, was used to amplify TCR beta CDR3 regions. Researchers ran a first-round RT-PCR on the TCR CDR3 using the HTBI primer set. From the multiplex PCR reads, TCRdb called clonotypes with MiXCR, one entry per CDR3 protein. The table includes 220,000 or so distinct CDR3 sequences, about a sixth detected once. The sample consisted of blood. The receptors shown here come from a woman under 30 with Graves' ophthalmopathy.

This clonotype has ten or more counts. The chain recombines TRBV7-2 with TRBJ2-3, with D perhaps TRBD1 or TRBD2 (5 bases each). V lost 0 bases, J lost 5 bases, and 12 bases lay in between. The germline V gene encodes CDR1 SGHTA and CDR2 FQGNSA. The CDR3 is 15 residues long. The CDR3 DNA follows: TGTGCCAGCAGCTTAGCTGGGGGTTATGAAGATACGCAGTATTTT. Translating gives CASSLAGGYEDTQYF.

Worth noting for this clonotype: A much bigger clone sits one base away, suggesting this may be a read error. This chain uses TRBV12-5 with TRBJ2-7; 10 nucleotides match TRBD2. This CDR3 is built from 17 residues. V shed 2 bases and J 7 bases; nucleotides not matched to a gene: 14. Germline V gene lookup returns CDR1 LGHNT and CDR2 FRNRAP. CDR3 DNA: TGTGCTAGTGGTTTGACACTAGGACTAGCGGTTCCAGATGAGCAGTACTTC. Translation: CASGLTLGLAVPDEQYF.

A word on this clonotype: One end of the junction is discordant with germline, which a read error may explain. The gene calls are TRBV2 and TRBJ1-1; D ambiguous. The CDR3 is made up of 12 amino acids. Germline V CDR1 and CDR2: SNHLY, FYNNEI. The CDR3 is CAISARVTEAFF. As DNA, the CDR3 is TGTGCCATCAGTGCCAGAGTCACTGAAGCTTTCTTT.

This clonotype was detected ten times or more. V gene TRBV27 combines with J gene TRBJ1-2; TRBD1 agrees at 7 bases. V lost 5 bases and J lost 4; bases outside the gene matches: 4. Germline-derived CDR1 and CDR2 are MNHEY and SMNVEV (reference sequence). This CDR3 has 13 residues. The CDR3 DNA follows: TGTGCCAGCAGTCCGGGACAGATCTATGGCTACACCTTC. This sequence encodes CASSPGQIYGYTF.

The chain has TRBV25-1 and TRBJ1-6; D is unresolved. With 2 bases removed from V and 4 bases from J, the gap between germline ends came to 12 bases. Germline V CDR1 and CDR2: MGHDK, SYGVNS. This CDR3 contains 16 residues. The CDR3 region is CASSEERVAYNSPLHF. Written as DNA, the CDR3 is TGTGCCAGCAGTGAAGAAAGGGTAGCGTATAATTCACCCCTCCACTTT.

This clonotype appeared many times. V and J are TRBV20-1 and TRBJ1-1; D possibly corresponds to TRBD1 (6 bases). The germline gives CDR1 DFQATT, CDR2 SNEGSKA (reference sequence). Trimming pared 3 bases from V and 2 bases from J, leaving 13 bases between. This CDR3 has 14 amino acids. CDR3 sequence: CSASNGQRNTEAFF. The CDR3 DNA reads TGCAGTGCTAGTAACGGACAGAGAAACACTGAAGCTTTCTTT.

The chain joins TRBV20-1 to TRBJ1-1; D is unclear. Germline CDR1 and CDR2: DFQATT and SNEGSKA (reference sequence). The V gene lost 5 bases and the J gene lost 0 bases, with 22 bases spanning the gap. The CDR3 length is 17 residues. The CDR3 protein is CSAPVKGLEPLNTEAFF. The CDR3 nucleotides read TGCAGTGCTCCCGTTAAGGGTCTGGAACCCCTGAACACTGAAGCTTTCTTT.

Many counts were recorded for this clonotype. The rearrangement joins TRBV20-1 to TRBJ1-2; D remains ambiguous. V was cut by 5 bases and J by 6 bases, with 13 bases left in between. CDR3 size: 12 residues. Germline CDR1 DFQATT, CDR2 SNEGSKA (reference sequence). DNA of the CDR3: TGCAGTGCTCCAGAACAGTCTCATGGCTACACCTTC. Translated: CSAPEQSHGYTF.

This clonotype turned up a few times. The V gene is TRBV19, the J gene TRBJ2-7, with TRBD1 matching 10 bases. From germline, CDR1 is LNHDA and CDR2 SQIVND (reference sequence). Trimming removed 6 bases from V and 1 base from J; junction bases left unmatched: 6. The CDR3 contains 15 residues. This CDR3 is CASSPGQGFSYEQYF. For the CDR3, the DNA is TGTGCCAGTAGCCCGGGACAGGGGTTTTCCTACGAGCAGTACTTC.

V is TRBV25-1 and J is TRBJ2-3; weak D call: TRBD2 (6 bases). V was trimmed by 7 bases and J by 2 bases, leaving 16 bases between them. There are 15 residues in the CDR3. Germline V lookup: CDR1 MGHDK, CDR2 SYGVNS. For the CDR3, the DNA is TGTGCCAGCAAGCGGGCGGGATTGTCCACAGATACGCAGTATTTT. Its translation is CASKRAGLSTDTQYF.

The chain has TRBV10-1 and TRBJ2-1; TRBD2 agrees at 12 bases. Unmatched junction bases numbered 5, after V lost 6 bases and J lost 8 bases. Germline CDR1 WNHNN, CDR2 SYGVQD (reference sequence). There are 14 residues in the CDR3. CDR3 sequence (DNA): TGCGCCAGCAGCAAAACTAGCGGGAGGTATGAGCAGTTCTTC. This codes for CASSKTSGRYEQFF.

This clonotype turned up a few times. The CDR3 spells CATNARGSPNYGYTF. The CDR3 region has the DNA TGTGCCACCAACGCCCGGGGGAGTCCTAACTATGGCTACACCTTC. V and J are TRBV6-1 and TRBJ1-2; possibly TRBD1 for D (5 bases). This CDR3 is built from 15 residues. The germline gives CDR1 MNHNS, CDR2 SASEGT. With 10 bases removed from V and 0 bases from J, the gap between germline ends came to 18 bases.

The table lists this clonotype with a few counts. This sequence joins TRBV2 and TRBJ2-2, with TRBD2 as a possible D gene (5 bases). The CDR3 has 16 amino acids. From germline, CDR1 is SNHLY and CDR2 FYNNEI. Deletions cut 2 bases from V and 0 bases from J, with 10 bases between. DNA for the CDR3: TGTGCCAGCAGTGAACCCGAGACTACGAACACCGGGGAGCTGTTTTTT. It is translated as CASSEPETTNTGELFF.